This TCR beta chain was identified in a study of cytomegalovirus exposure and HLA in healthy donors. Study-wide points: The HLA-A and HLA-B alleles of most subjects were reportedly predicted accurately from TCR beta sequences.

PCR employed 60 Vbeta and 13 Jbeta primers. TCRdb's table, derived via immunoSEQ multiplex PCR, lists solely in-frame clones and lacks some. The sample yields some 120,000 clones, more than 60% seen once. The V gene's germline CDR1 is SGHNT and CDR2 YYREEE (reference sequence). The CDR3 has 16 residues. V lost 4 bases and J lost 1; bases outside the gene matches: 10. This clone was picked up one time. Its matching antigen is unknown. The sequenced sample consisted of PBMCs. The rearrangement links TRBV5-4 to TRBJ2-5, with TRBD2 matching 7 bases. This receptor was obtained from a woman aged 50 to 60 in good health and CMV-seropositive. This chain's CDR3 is CASSTWISGSQETQYF. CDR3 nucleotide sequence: TGTGCCAGCAGCACGTGGATTAGCGGGTCCCAAGAGACCCAGTACTTC.